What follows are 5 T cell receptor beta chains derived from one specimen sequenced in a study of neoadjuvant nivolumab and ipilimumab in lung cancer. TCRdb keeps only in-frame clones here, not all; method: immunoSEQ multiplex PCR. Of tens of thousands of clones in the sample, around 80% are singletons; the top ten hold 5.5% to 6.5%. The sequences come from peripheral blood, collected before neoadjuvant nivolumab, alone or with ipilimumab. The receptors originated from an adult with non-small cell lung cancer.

CDR3 in amino acids: CASSFTFQDGDSYEQYF. The CDR3 coding sequence is TGTGCCAGCAGCTTTACGTTCCAGGACGGGGACTCCTACGAGCAGTACTTC. The J gene is TRBJ2-7, the V gene TRBV5-8; TRBD2 might be the D (5 bases). Germline V CDR1 and CDR2: SGHTS, YDEGEE. The CDR3 is made up of 17 amino acids. Trimming removed 2 bases from V and 0 bases from J, with 18 bases in between.

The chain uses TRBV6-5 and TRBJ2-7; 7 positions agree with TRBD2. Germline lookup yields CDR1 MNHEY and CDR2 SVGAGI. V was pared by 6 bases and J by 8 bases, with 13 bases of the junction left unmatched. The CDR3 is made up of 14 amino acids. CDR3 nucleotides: TGTGCCAGCAGATCCCCGGGGGGTGCGGGGAAGCAGTACTTC. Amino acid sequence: CASRSPGGAGKQYF.

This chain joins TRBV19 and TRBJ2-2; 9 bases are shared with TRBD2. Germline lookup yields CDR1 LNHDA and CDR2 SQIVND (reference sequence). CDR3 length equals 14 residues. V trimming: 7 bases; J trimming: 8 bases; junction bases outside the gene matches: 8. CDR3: CASTQASGAGELFF. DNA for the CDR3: TGTGCCAGTACCCAAGCTAGCGGGGCTGGGGAGCTGTTTTTT.

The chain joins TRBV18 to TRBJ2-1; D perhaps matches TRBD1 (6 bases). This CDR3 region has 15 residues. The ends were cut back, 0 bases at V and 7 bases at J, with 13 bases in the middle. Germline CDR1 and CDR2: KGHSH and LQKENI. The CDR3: CASSPPAGASNEQFF. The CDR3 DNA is TGTGCCAGCTCACCACCGGCAGGGGCGTCGAATGAGCAGTTCTTC.

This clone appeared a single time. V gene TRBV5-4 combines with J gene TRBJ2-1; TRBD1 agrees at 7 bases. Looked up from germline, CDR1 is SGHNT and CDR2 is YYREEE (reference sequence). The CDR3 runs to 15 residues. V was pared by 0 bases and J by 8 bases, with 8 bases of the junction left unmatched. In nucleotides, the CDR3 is TGTGCCAGCAGCTTGGCGAGGGGGCGCGGAGATGAGCAGTTCTTC. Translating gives CASSLARGRGDEQFF.